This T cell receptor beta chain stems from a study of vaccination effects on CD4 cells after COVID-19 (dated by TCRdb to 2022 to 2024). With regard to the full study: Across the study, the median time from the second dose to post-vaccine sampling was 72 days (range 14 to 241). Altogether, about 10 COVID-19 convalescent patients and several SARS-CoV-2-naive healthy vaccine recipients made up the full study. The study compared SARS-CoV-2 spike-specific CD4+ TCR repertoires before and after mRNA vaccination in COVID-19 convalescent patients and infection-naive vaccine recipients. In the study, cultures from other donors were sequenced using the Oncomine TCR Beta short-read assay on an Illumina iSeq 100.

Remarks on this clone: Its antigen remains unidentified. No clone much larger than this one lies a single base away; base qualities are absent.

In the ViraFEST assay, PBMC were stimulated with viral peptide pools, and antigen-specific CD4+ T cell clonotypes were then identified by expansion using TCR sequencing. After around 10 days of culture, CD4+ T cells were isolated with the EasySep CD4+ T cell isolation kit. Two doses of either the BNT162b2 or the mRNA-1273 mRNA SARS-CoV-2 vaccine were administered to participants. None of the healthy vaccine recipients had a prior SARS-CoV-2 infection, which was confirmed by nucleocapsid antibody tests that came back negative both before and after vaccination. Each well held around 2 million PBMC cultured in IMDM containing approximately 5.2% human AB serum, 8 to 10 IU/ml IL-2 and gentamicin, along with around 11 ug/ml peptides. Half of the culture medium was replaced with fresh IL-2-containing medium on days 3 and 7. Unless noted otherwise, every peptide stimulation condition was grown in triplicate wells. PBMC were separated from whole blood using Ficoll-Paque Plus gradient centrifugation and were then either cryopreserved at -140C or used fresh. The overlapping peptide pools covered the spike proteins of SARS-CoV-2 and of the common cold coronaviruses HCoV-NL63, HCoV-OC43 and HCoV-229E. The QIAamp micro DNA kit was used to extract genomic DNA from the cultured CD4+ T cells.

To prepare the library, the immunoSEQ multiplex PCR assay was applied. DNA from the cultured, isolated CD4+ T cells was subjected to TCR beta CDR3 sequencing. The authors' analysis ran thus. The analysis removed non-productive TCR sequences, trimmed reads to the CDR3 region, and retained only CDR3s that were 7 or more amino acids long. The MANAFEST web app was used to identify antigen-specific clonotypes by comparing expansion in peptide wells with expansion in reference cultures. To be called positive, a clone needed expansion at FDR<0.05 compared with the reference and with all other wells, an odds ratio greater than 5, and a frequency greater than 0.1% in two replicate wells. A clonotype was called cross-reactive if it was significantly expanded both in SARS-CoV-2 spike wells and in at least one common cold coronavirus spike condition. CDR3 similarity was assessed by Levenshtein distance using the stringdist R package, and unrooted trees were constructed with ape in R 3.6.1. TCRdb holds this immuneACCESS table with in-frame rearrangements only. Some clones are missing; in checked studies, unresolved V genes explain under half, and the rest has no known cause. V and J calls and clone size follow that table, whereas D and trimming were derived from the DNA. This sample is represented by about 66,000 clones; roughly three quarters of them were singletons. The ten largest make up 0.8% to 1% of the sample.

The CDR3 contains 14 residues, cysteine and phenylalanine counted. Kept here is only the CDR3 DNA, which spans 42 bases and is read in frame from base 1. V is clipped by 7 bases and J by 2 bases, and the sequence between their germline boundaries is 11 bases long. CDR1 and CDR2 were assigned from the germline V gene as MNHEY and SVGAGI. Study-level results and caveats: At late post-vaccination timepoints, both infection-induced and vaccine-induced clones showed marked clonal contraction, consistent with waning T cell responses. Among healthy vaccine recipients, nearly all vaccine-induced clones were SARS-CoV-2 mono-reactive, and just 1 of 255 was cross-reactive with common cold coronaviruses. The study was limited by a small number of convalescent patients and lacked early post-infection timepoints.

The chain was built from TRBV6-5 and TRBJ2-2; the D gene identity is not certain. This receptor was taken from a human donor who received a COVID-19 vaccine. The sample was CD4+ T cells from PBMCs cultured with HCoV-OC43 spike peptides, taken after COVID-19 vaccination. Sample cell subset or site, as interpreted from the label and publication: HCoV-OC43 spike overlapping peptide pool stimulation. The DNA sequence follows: TGTGCCAGCACTCGGGTTAGAAACACCGGGGAGCTGTTTTTT. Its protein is CASTRVRNTGELFF.